A single sample is the source of the 31 T cell receptor beta chains below, sequenced in a study of blood T cells in healthy people across ages. Using a J-beta primer mix together with a sample-barcoded 5' primer, a second PCR was run for roughly 6 to 12 cycles. In TCRdb, the 5' RACE reads were re-called with MiXCR into one record per CDR3 protein. The data show about 570,000 distinct CDR3 sequences, with 27% seen just once and about a fifth held by the top ten. Sequencing used blood. Receptors were obtained from a woman between 65 and 79 years old in good health.

This clonotype occurred a few times. This chain uses TRBV20-1 with TRBJ2-7; D is undetermined. V gave up 8 bases and J gave up 2 bases, with 13 bases separating them. The CDR3 has 12 residues. Germline V gene sequence: CDR1 DFQATT, CDR2 SNEGSKA (reference sequence). Here the CDR3 DNA reads TGCAGTCCCACTCAGCTACCCTACGAGCAGTACTTC. It translates to CSPTQLPYEQYF.

The chain is built from TRBV6-2 or TRBV6-3 and TRBJ1-5, with unresolved D. V gave up 2 bases and J gave up 1 base, with 15 bases separating them. The CDR3 runs to 17 residues. From germline, CDR1 is MNHEY and CDR2 SVGEGT. CDR3 sequence: CASSYRADEGSNQPQHF. In nucleotides, the CDR3 is TGTGCCAGCAGTTACCGGGCAGACGAAGGGAGCAATCAGCCCCAGCATTTT.

This clonotype was counted a few times. The rearrangement joins TRBV5-1 to TRBJ2-7; D possibly corresponds to TRBD2 (7 bases). CDR3 length: 16 amino acids. V was cut by 0 bases and J by 2 bases, with 15 bases left in between. Germline V CDR1 and CDR2: SGHRS, YFSETQ. CDR3 in DNA: TGCGCCAGCAGCTTGGAGACCCGGGGGGCCGCCTACGAGCAGTACTTC. It codes for CASSLETRGAAYEQYF.

The chain recombines TRBV7-8 with TRBJ1-2; no definite D call. The germline CDR1 and CDR2 sequences are SGHVS and FQNEAQ. V shed 3 bases and J shed 8 bases, with 13 bases lying between them. The CDR3 loop spans 13 amino acids. The CDR3, as DNA: TGTGCCAGCAGCTTGAGGGAAAGATGGGGCTACACCTTC. Translation gives CASSLRERWGYTF.

The rearrangement joins TRBV12-3 or TRBV12-4 to TRBJ2-5; 7 bases map to TRBD1. Trimming cost V 5 bases and J 4 bases; bases outside gene matches: 10. CDR3 size: 15 residues. CDR3 sequence reads: CASSPPGQLRETQYF. The CDR3 DNA reads TGTGCCAGCAGTCCCCCGGGACAGCTAAGAGAGACCCAGTACTTC.

This sequence joins TRBV10-3 and TRBJ2-1; 8 nucleotides agree with TRBD1. Germline V gene lookup returns CDR1 ENHRY and CDR2 SYGVKD. V lost 11 bases, J lost 5 bases, and 14 bases stayed unmatched. This CDR3 comprises 15 residues. The CDR3 DNA reads as TGTGCCGCTAAGGACAGGGAGAGAGGGAACAATGAGCAGTTCTTC. It codes for CAAKDRERGNNEQFF.

V gene TRBV12-3 or TRBV12-4 combines with J gene TRBJ2-2; 9 bases are shared with TRBD2. The CDR3 spans 14 residues. The V and J ends lost 4 bases and 7 bases, in that order; junction bases with no gene match: 4. In DNA form, the CDR3 reads TGTGCCAGCAGTTCGCGGGGGGGTTTCGGGGAGCTGTTTTTT. It specifies CASSSRGGFGELFF.

Notes on this clonotype: A read error may produce the germline difference seen at one junction end. J is TRBJ2-5 and V is TRBV18, with no clear D. The J call may be mistaken, given a closer DNA end match to TRBJ2-1. The length of the CDR3 is 15 residues. Germline V CDR1 and CDR2: KGHSH, LQKENI. The CDR3 bases are TGTGCCAGCACCCGGACGGCGACGTCCTGCAATGAGCAGTTCTTC. Protein sequence: CASTRTATSCNEQFF.

This clonotype was observed many times. The V and J genes are TRBV20-1 and TRBJ2-5, with D perhaps matching TRBD1 (5 bases). Looked up from germline, CDR1 is DFQATT and CDR2 is SNEGSKA (reference sequence). V shed 3 bases and J shed 4 bases, with 15 bases lying between them. The CDR3 is made up of 14 amino acids. Here the CDR3 reads CSARGLLGRETQYF. CDR3 bases: TGCAGTGCTAGGGGGCTACTGGGAAGAGAGACCCAGTACTTC.

The genes are TRBV24-1 and TRBJ1-2; D is possibly TRBD1 (6 bases). This CDR3 is 15 amino acids long. Trimming stripped 5 bases from V and 1 base from J, with 13 bases between. In germline, CDR1 is KGHDR, CDR2 SFDVKD. The CDR3 DNA follows: TGTGCCACCAGTGCCCCGGAACAGGGTAACTATGGCTACACCTTC. This encodes CATSAPEQGNYGYTF.

The genes are TRBV5-1 and TRBJ1-1; TRBD1 aligns across 9 bases. This CDR3 is 15 amino acids long. Trimming at V came to 4 bases and at J to 1 base, leaving 5 bases not matched to a gene. From germline, CDR1 is SGHRS and CDR2 YFSETQ. The CDR3, as DNA: TGCGCCAGCAGCGGGACAGGGTTCCAGAACACTGAAGCTTTCTTT. Translating gives CASSGTGFQNTEAFF.

This clonotype has just a few counts. This chain uses TRBV15 with TRBJ2-5; D perhaps matches TRBD2 (5 bases). The better agreement between TRBJ2-7 and the DNA end casts doubt on the J call. This CDR3 has 19 residues. Per germline, CDR1 LNHNV and CDR2 YYDKDF (reference sequence). The CDR3 DNA is TGTGCCACCAGCAGAGATCTCTTGTCGTCCCGGGGTTTTTCCTACGAGCAGTACTTC. Translation: CATSRDLLSSRGFSYEQYF.

This clonotype was seen a single time. The gene calls are TRBV6-1 and TRBJ1-4; no clear D. The CDR3 spans 14 residues. V lost 6 bases to trimming and J lost 0 bases, with 8 bases between them. Germline assignment: CDR1 MNHNS and CDR2 SASEGT. The CDR3 here is CASRQLATNEKLFF. Written as DNA, the CDR3 is TGTGCCAGCAGGCAATTGGCAACTAATGAAAAACTGTTTTTT.

This clonotype has only a few counts. This sequence joins TRBV6-6 and TRBJ2-7; tentative D call: TRBD2 (6 bases). Germline values: CDR1 MNHNY, CDR2 SVGAGI (reference sequence). The V and J ends lost 6 bases and 6 bases respectively, with 18 bases between them. This CDR3 is built from 14 residues. The DNA for the CDR3 is TGTGCCAGCAGCCCCCCGGGACTCGCGCGCGAGCAGTACTTC. Encoded protein: CASSPPGLAREQYF.

This chain uses TRBV3-1 with TRBJ2-2, with 8 positions matching TRBD2. Germline V gene sequence: CDR1 LGHDT, CDR2 YNNKEL (reference sequence). The CDR3 totals 13 residues. V was pared by 5 bases and J by 6 bases, with 2 bases of the junction left unmatched. CDR3 amino acids: CASSGGGPGELFF. CDR3 DNA sequence: TGTGCCAGCAGCGGCGGGGGGCCCGGGGAGCTGTTTTTT.

This clonotype occurred a few times. The V call is TRBV30, the J call TRBJ2-3; D call uncertain. V dropped 0 bases and J dropped 6 bases, with 13 bases sitting between them. Germline assignment: CDR1 GTSNPN and CDR2 SVGIG (reference sequence). This CDR3 region has 14 residues. The CDR3 nucleotides are TGTGCCTGGAGTGTAGGTGAATTATCGGATACGCAGTATTTT. Translating it yields CAWSVGELSDTQYF.

On this clonotype: The junction differs from germline at one of its ends, possibly a read error. The chain uses TRBV6-6 and TRBJ2-2; 12 bases match TRBD2. This CDR3 is built from 16 residues. Germline loops: CDR1 MNHNY, CDR2 SVGAGI (reference sequence). CDR3 nucleotides: TGTGCCAGCCGTTTCTCTAGCGGGGGGGACACCAGGGAGCTGTTTTTT. Translation gives CASRFSSGGDTRELFF.

This clonotype was seen only a few times. This chain links TRBV7-2 with TRBJ1-3; TRBD1 might be the D (6 bases). Trimming stripped 5 bases from V and 1 base from J, with 12 bases between. This CDR3 contains 15 residues. Germline V gene lookup returns CDR1 SGHTA and CDR2 FQGNSA. The CDR3 loop is CASSTTGRSGNTIYF. CDR3 nucleotides: TGTGCCAGCAGCACCACAGGGAGATCTGGAAACACCATATATTTT. Based on the CDR3 plus reference TRBV7-2 and TRBJ1-3, the full variable domain is GAGVSQSPSNKVTEKGKDVELRCDPISGHTALYWYRQSLGQGLEFLIYFQGNSAPDKSGLPSDRFSAERTGGSVSTLTIQRTQQEDSAVYLCASSTTGRSGNTIYFGEGSWLTVV.

V usage is TRBV19 and J usage is TRBJ2-4; a weak D match, TRBD1 (5 bases). Germline V gene sequence: CDR1 LNHDA, CDR2 SQIVND (reference sequence). Trimming removed 0 bases from V and 2 bases from J, with 20 bases in between. The CDR3 spans 19 residues. The CDR3 coding sequence is TGTGCCAGTAGTATAGACCTAGGGGTAGATCAGGGTACCAAAAACATTCAGTACTTC. As protein: CASSIDLGVDQGTKNIQYF.

This clonotype was detected a few times. The rearrangement links TRBV5-1 to TRBJ2-3; no definite D call. The CDR3 is 13 amino acids. Germline lookup yields CDR1 SGHRS and CDR2 YFSETQ. V dropped 7 bases and J dropped 2 bases, with 11 bases sitting between them. CDR3 amino acids: CASSNRFTDTQYF. The CDR3 region has the DNA TGCGCCAGCTCCAATAGATTCACAGATACGCAGTATTTT.

Only a few counts were recorded for this clonotype. This chain uses TRBV18 with TRBJ2-7; the D gene is possibly TRBD2 (5 bases). CDR3 length: 14 amino acids. Germline V gene data show CDR1 as KGHSH and CDR2 as LQKENI. Trimming stripped 3 bases from V and 1 base from J, with 10 bases between. The CDR3 DNA is TGTGCCAGCTCACCTTCTCGGGATTCCTACGAGCAGTACTTC. This gives the protein CASSPSRDSYEQYF.

This chain connects TRBV7-9 to TRBJ2-5, with TRBD2 matching over 7 bases. Germline V lookup: CDR1 SEHNR, CDR2 FQNEAQ (reference sequence). The CDR3 has 13 residues. V lost 8 bases and J lost 3; bases outside the gene matches: 6. This CDR3 reads CASSQAGKETQYF. For the CDR3, the DNA is TGTGCCAGCTCTCAAGCGGGAAAAGAGACCCAGTACTTC. The full variable domain, with the rest looked up from reference TRBV7-9 and TRBJ2-5, is DTGVSQNPRHKITKRGQNVTFRCDPISEHNRLYWYRQTLGQGPEFLTYFQNEAQLEKSRLLSDRFSAERPKGSFSTLEIQRTEQGDSAMYLCASSQAGKETQYFGPGTRLLVL.

This clonotype was counted a single time. The chain has TRBV5-1 and TRBJ2-3; D possibly matches TRBD1 or TRBD2 (5 bases each). The germline gives CDR1 SGHRS, CDR2 YFSETQ. This CDR3 has 14 amino acids. Deletions cut 4 bases from V and 6 bases from J, with 15 bases between. CDR3 bases: TGCGCCAGCAGCCTCCAGACGGGACCGGATACGCAGTATTTT. It codes for CASSLQTGPDTQYF. Looking up the rest from reference TRBV5-1 and TRBJ2-3 gives the full variable domain: KAGVTQTPRYLIKTRGQQVTLSCSPISGHRSVSWYQQTPGQGLQFLFEYFSETQRNKGNFPGRFSGRQFSNSRSEMNVSTLELGDSALYLCASSLQTGPDTQYFGPGTRLTVL.

The chain couples TRBV6-1 to TRBJ2-5; 7 bases fit TRBD1. Germline-derived CDR1 and CDR2 are MNHNS and SASEGT. This CDR3 contains 14 residues. V gave up 6 bases and J gave up 4 bases; unmatched junction bases: 8. The CDR3 sequence is CASRDRNKGETQYF. The CDR3 region has the DNA TGTGCCAGCAGGGACAGGAACAAAGGAGAGACCCAGTACTTC.

This clonotype was seen ten or more times. CDR3 loop: CASSPPHGAGDSYEQYF. CDR3 nucleotides: TGTGCCAGCAGCCCCCCCCATGGGGCGGGGGACTCCTACGAGCAGTACTTC. This rearrangement joins TRBV9 to TRBJ2-7, with 7 bases matching TRBD2. J gave up 0 bases and V 4 bases, and 13 bases lay outside the gene matches. The CDR3 extends over 17 amino acids. Germline CDR1 reads SGDLS; CDR2 reads YYNGEE.

The chain carries TRBV5-6 and TRBJ1-2; D is perhaps TRBD1 (6 bases). The CDR3 is made up of 18 amino acids. Germline-derived CDR1 and CDR2 are SGHDT and YYEEEE. V was cut by 0 bases and J by 7 bases, with 25 bases left in between. The DNA for the CDR3 is TGTGCCAGCAGCTTGGGGGGCCCAAACAGGGTTGAGAGGGCTGGCTACACCTTC. Translated, it gives CASSLGGPNRVERAGYTF.

About this clonotype itself: A junction boundary mismatches the germline segment, possibly from a read error. The chain employs TRBV20-1 and TRBJ2-3; 8 bases match TRBD2. Germline V gene sequence: CDR1 DFQATT, CDR2 SNEGSKA (reference sequence). The CDR3 is made up of 19 amino acids. CDR3 sequence (DNA): TGCAGAGCTAGCGGGCTGGGGTTAGGAGGTGGTAGGGACGCAGATACGCAGTATTTT. This gives the protein CRASGLGLGGGRDADTQYF.

The chain has TRBV7-2 and TRBJ2-7, with TRBD1 matching 9 bases. The CDR3 sequence is 16 residues long. The germline gives CDR1 SGHTA, CDR2 FQGNSA. V shed 2 bases and J 3 bases; nucleotides not matched to a gene: 8. DNA for the CDR3: TGTGCCAGCAGCTTAAAGACCGGACAGGGGTTCTACGAGCAGTACTTC. Residues: CASSLKTGQGFYEQYF.

This clonotype was counted a few times. The rearrangement uses TRBV24-1 and TRBJ2-5; D remains ambiguous. The CDR3 length is 15 residues. V was trimmed by 0 bases and J by 1 base, leaving 8 bases between them. Per germline, CDR1 KGHDR and CDR2 SFDVKD. Written as DNA, the CDR3 is TGTGCCACCAGTGATTTGCGGACGGCCCAAGAGACCCAGTACTTC. As protein: CATSDLRTAQETQYF.

The rearrangement joins TRBV5-1 to TRBJ1-2; D gene ambiguous. This CDR3 region has 13 residues. Trimming took 2 bases from V and 13 from J, leaving 18 bases between them. Germline V CDR1 and CDR2: SGHRS, YFSETQ. In DNA, the CDR3 is TGCGCCAGCAGCTTAATTGGTTTGACGTTAGGCACCTTC. Protein: CASSLIGLTLGTF.

In its sample, this clonotype was seen many times. The chain recombines TRBV7-6 with TRBJ2-1, with D possibly matching TRBD1 (6 bases). Trimming shortened V by 5 bases and J by 0 bases, and 17 bases separated the two germline ends. The CDR3 runs 17 residues. CDR1 and CDR2 from the germline V gene are SGHVS and FNYEAQ. DNA for the CDR3: TGTGCCAGCAGCCCGTGGACAGCTAAAAACTCCTACAATGAGCAGTTCTTC. Encoded protein: CASSPWTAKNSYNEQFF.